This TCR beta chain emerged from a study of blood T cell repertoires in COVID-19. This CDR3 is built from 12 residues. Germline assignment: CDR1 MDHEN and CDR2 SYDVKM. Trimming left V 0 bases short and J 11 bases short, with 10 bases between. This clone was observed once. Original data processing: Amplification with reference gene primers provided the estimates of nucleated cell counts. Produced via immunoSEQ multiplex PCR; TCRdb's table is partial and in-frame only. V, J and clone size are those of that table, while D and trimming were read from the DNA. The sample includes some 78,000 clones, around 88% of them seen just once.

The receptor was isolated from a woman aged 80 or over with active or convalescent COVID-19. The specimen sequenced was peripheral blood. The chain joins TRBV28 to TRBJ1-1; no firm D call. The CDR3 nucleotides are TGTGCCAGCAGTTTATGGGGAGGGAACGCTTTCTTT. Protein sequence: CASSLWGGNAFF.